Following are 11 T cell receptor beta chains from one sample sequenced in a study of blood T cell repertoires in COVID-19. Assay: immunoSEQ multiplex PCR; the TCRdb copy retains only in-frame clones and omits some. The sample shows 130,000 or so clones, 80% to 90% of them seen only once. The sequencing sample was made of peripheral blood. The source is a man aged 40-55 years with acute or convalescent COVID-19.

The CDR3 protein is CASSLGQRATNEKLFF. The CDR3 DNA is TGCGCCAGCAGCTTGGGACAGCGAGCAACTAATGAAAAACTGTTTTTT. The J gene is TRBJ1-4, the V gene TRBV5-1; possibly TRBD1 for D (5 bases). The germline gives CDR1 SGHRS, CDR2 YFSETQ. V was shortened by 0 bases and J by 0 bases, with 9 bases between the two germline ends. CDR3 length equals 16 residues.

The chain joins TRBV7-3 to TRBJ1-2, with D uncertain. Germline V lookup: CDR1 SGHTA, CDR2 FQGTGA. Trimming pared 5 bases from V and 8 bases from J, leaving 15 bases between. The CDR3 extends over 13 amino acids. CDR3 residues: CASSQPPLRGYTF. CDR3 in DNA: TGTGCCAGCAGCCAACCCCCCCTGCGCGGCTACACCTTC. The whole variable domain, filled in from reference TRBV7-3 and TRBJ1-2, reads GAGVSQTPSNKVTEKGKYVELRCDPISGHTALYWYRQSLGQGPEFLIYFQGTGAADDSGLPNDRFFAVRPEGSVSTLKIQRTERGDSAVYLCASSQPPLRGYTFGSGTRLTVV.

The chain couples TRBV30 to TRBJ1-6, with TRBD1 as a possible D gene (6 bases). Germline loops: CDR1 GTSNPN, CDR2 SVGIG (reference sequence). V lost 0 bases and J 7 bases, leaving 10 bases between the germline ends. The CDR3 sequence is 14 residues long. The CDR3 sequence: CAWSVSQGNSPLHF. The DNA for the CDR3 is TGTGCCTGGAGTGTATCACAGGGCAATTCACCCCTCCACTTT.

The genes are TRBV5-6 and TRBJ1-5, with D possibly matching TRBD1 (5 bases). The germline V gene encodes CDR1 SGHDT and CDR2 YYEEEE. CDR3 length: 16 amino acids. The V and J ends lost 1 base and 0 bases respectively, with 11 bases between them. The CDR3 DNA follows: TGTGCCAGCAGCTTGTGGGGGGTGATTAGCAATCAGCCCCAGCATTTT. Translated: CASSLWGVISNQPQHF. The whole variable domain, filled in from reference TRBV5-6 and TRBJ1-5, reads DAGVTQSPTHLIKTRGQQVTLRCSPKSGHDTVSWYQQALGQGPQFIFQYYEEEERQRGNFPDRFSGHQFPNYSSELNVNALLLGDSALYLCASSLWGVISNQPQHFGDGTRLSIL.

The chain recombines TRBV4-2 with TRBJ2-7, with 10 nucleotides matching TRBD2. With V trimmed by 0 bases and J by 6 bases, 17 bases remained unmatched. CDR1 and CDR2 (germline): LGHNA, YNFKEQ. This CDR3 comprises 19 residues. CDR3 in DNA: TGTGCCAGCAGCCAAGAATCCCCGGGACTAGCGTTTTCAAGAATCGAGCAGTACTTC. It codes for CASSQESPGLAFSRIEQYF.

This sequence joins TRBV9 and TRBJ2-1; 10 bases agree with TRBD1. The CDR3 totals 14 residues. Looked up from germline, CDR1 is SGDLS and CDR2 is YYNGEE. Trimming took 0 bases from V and 6 from J; bases not matched to a gene: 0. CDR3 residues: CASSVGDRGNEQFF. CDR3 in DNA: TGTGCCAGCAGCGTAGGGGACAGGGGCAATGAGCAGTTCTTC. Full variable domain (missing parts from reference TRBV9 and TRBJ2-1): DSGVTQTPKHLITATGQRVTLRCSPRSGDLSVYWYQQSLDQGLQFLIQYYNGEERAKGNILERFSAQQFPDLHSELNLSSLELGDSALYFCASSVGDRGNEQFFGPGTRLTVL.

The rearrangement links TRBV10-1 to TRBJ2-2; 8 nucleotides match TRBD2. CDR3 length equals 15 residues. CDR1 is WNHNN and CDR2 is SYGVQD in the germline V gene (reference sequence). Losses at the gene ends were 8 bases for V and 5 bases for J; bases not matched to a gene: 10. The CDR3 DNA reads as TGCGCCAGCGCAGCCGTCGCGGGAGGTACCGGGGAGCTGTTTTTT. Translating gives CASAAVAGGTGELFF.

V usage is TRBV5-1 and J usage is TRBJ1-6, with TRBD1 as a possible D gene (5 bases). Looked up from germline, CDR1 is SGHRS and CDR2 is YFSETQ. The CDR3 is 14 amino acids. Trimming left V 6 bases short and J 7 bases short, with 14 bases between. The DNA of the CDR3 is TGCGCCAGCACCCTGGGCCAGGGCAATTCACCCCTCCACTTT. It yields the protein CASTLGQGNSPLHF.

The chain is built from TRBV6-5 and TRBJ1-6; 7 nucleotides align to TRBD1. Germline assignment: CDR1 MNHEY and CDR2 SVGAGI. V gave up 2 bases and J gave up 5 bases; unmatched junction bases: 3. This CDR3 region has 15 residues. CDR3 in amino acids: CASSYDRVDNSPLHF. CDR3 nucleotide sequence: TGTGCCAGCAGTTACGACAGGGTCGATAATTCACCCCTCCACTTT.

The chain uses TRBV6-5 and TRBJ1-1; no firm D call. The V gene's germline CDR1 is MNHEY and CDR2 SVGAGI. The CDR3 is 13 amino acids. The V end was cut by 2 bases, the J end by 5 bases, with 9 bases between. The DNA for the CDR3 is TGTGCCAGCAGTTACCTCGTAGCTACTGAAGCTTTCTTT. Translated: CASSYLVATEAFF.

This chain connects TRBV6-6 to TRBJ1-1; possible D gene TRBD1, 6 bases. V was cut by 3 bases and J by 3 bases, with 11 bases left in between. The CDR3 is 14 residues long. Germline lookup yields CDR1 MNHNY and CDR2 SVGAGI (reference sequence). The CDR3 here is CASSYSPGDTEAFF. CDR3 DNA sequence: TGTGCCAGCAGTTATTCCCCAGGGGACACTGAAGCTTTCTTT.